The rows below give T cell receptor beta chains drawn from one sample of a study of Graves' ophthalmopathy and Graves' hyperthyroidism. TCRdb passed the multiplex PCR reads through MiXCR, listing each CDR3 protein once. The sample contains over a million distinct CDR3 sequences, approximately 35% of which appear only once. Sequenced input: peripheral blood or thyroid tissue (not recorded which). All receptors come from an adult man with Graves' hyperthyroidism. Both conserved end residues are part of each CDR3. Fields, in order: V gene, J gene, clone size, D gene, CDR3 protein, CDR3 DNA. D genes are given only for firm matches. Some rows have no size entry. The others give once, few or many, or a class for an expanded clone.

v_gene: TRBV5-5
j_gene: TRBJ2-2
abundance: few
d_gene: TRBD2
CDR3aa: CASSHSGLAGNTGELFF
CDR3nt: TGTGCCAGCAGTCACTCCGGACTAGCAGGAAACACCGGGGAGCTGTTTTTT

v_gene: TRBV7-9
j_gene: TRBJ2-7
abundance: -
d_gene: TRBD1
CDR3aa: CASSQDPHDRGLYEQYF
CDR3nt: TGTGCCAGCAGCCAAGACCCCCATGACAGGGGCCTCTACGAGCAGTACTTC

v_gene: TRBV7-9
j_gene: TRBJ2-7
abundance: many
d_gene: TRBD2
CDR3aa: CASSLGTSGRDYEQYF
CDR3nt: TGTGCCAGCAGCTTAGGTACTAGCGGGAGAGACTACGAGCAGTACTTC

v_gene: TRBV3-1
j_gene: TRBJ1-2
abundance: many
d_gene: -
CDR3aa: CASSQFRDKDWIGYTF
CDR3nt: TGTGCCAGCAGCCAATTCCGGGACAAGGACTGGATTGGCTACACCTTC

v_gene: TRBV7-8
j_gene: TRBJ2-7
abundance: -
d_gene: TRBD2
CDR3aa: CASSLTSGSSDEQYF
CDR3nt: TGTGCCAGCAGCTTAACTAGCGGGAGCTCCGACGAGCAGTACTTC

v_gene: TRBV10-3
j_gene: TRBJ2-7
abundance: once
d_gene: -
CDR3aa: CATRRPGTPLYEQYF
CDR3nt: TGTGCCACCCGCCGCCCCGGGACACCCCTCTACGAGCAGTACTTC

v_gene: TRBV10-2
j_gene: TRBJ1-2
abundance: -
d_gene: -
CDR3aa: CASSEPQPNLGYGYTF
CDR3nt: TGCGCCAGCAGTGAGCCGCAACCAAACTTGGGCTATGGCTACACCTTC

v_gene: TRBV2
j_gene: TRBJ1-5
abundance: many
d_gene: -
CDR3aa: CASTVRQNNQPQHF
CDR3nt: TGTGCCAGCACCGTCCGGCAGAACAATCAGCCCCAGCATTTT

v_gene: TRBV7-8
j_gene: TRBJ2-5
abundance: many
d_gene: -
CDR3aa: CASSDGGRVETQYF
CDR3nt: TGTGCCAGCAGCGACGGGGGTCGGGTAGAGACCCAGTACTTC

v_gene: TRBV2
j_gene: TRBJ1-1
abundance: many
d_gene: -
CDR3aa: CASSASGNTEAFF
CDR3nt: TGTGCCAGCAGTGCCTCAGGGAACACTGAAGCTTTCTTT

v_gene: TRBV6-4
j_gene: TRBJ2-7
abundance: -
d_gene: TRBD1
CDR3aa: CASSDSNSGTGGYEQYF
CDR3nt: TGTGCCAGCAGTGACTCGAATTCCGGGACAGGGGGCTACGAGCAGTACTTC

v_gene: TRBV7-8
j_gene: TRBJ1-4
abundance: -
d_gene: -
CDR3aa: CAWSVPATNEKLFF
CDR3nt: TGTGCCTGGAGTGTACCTGCAACTAATGAAAAACTGTTTTTT

v_gene: TRBV24-1
j_gene: TRBJ1-6
abundance: many
d_gene: -
CDR3aa: CATSGSQHNSPLHF
CDR3nt: TGTGCCACCAGTGGTTCCCAGCATAATTCACCCCTCCACTTT

v_gene: TRBV20-1
j_gene: TRBJ2-5
abundance: -
d_gene: -
CDR3aa: CSARKTIQETQYF
CDR3nt: TGCAGTGCTAGAAAGACTATTCAAGAGACCCAGTACTTC

v_gene: TRBV5-4
j_gene: TRBJ2-3
abundance: -
d_gene: -
CDR3aa: CASSRGNTPPDTQYF
CDR3nt: TGTGCCAGCAGCCGGGGGAATACGCCGCCAGATACGCAGTATTTT

v_gene: TRBV6-6
j_gene: TRBJ2-6
abundance: -
d_gene: TRBD1
CDR3aa: CASRPGQGTGANVLTF
CDR3nt: TGTGCCAGCAGACCGGGACAGGGTACTGGGGCCAACGTCCTGACTTTC

v_gene: TRBV5-1
j_gene: TRBJ2-5
abundance: many
d_gene: TRBD1
CDR3aa: CASRTGGRETQYF
CDR3nt: TGCGCCAGCAGAACAGGGGGTAGGGAGACCCAGTACTTC

v_gene: TRBV6-6
j_gene: TRBJ1-4
abundance: few
d_gene: -
CDR3aa: CASSYTRPTNEKLFF
CDR3nt: TGTGCCAGCAGTTACACGAGACCAACTAATGAAAAACTGTTTTTT

v_gene: TRBV19
j_gene: TRBJ2-5
abundance: few
d_gene: TRBD1
CDR3aa: CASGDSPMETQYF
CDR3nt: TGTGCCAGTGGGGACAGCCCGATGGAGACCCAGTACTTC

v_gene: TRBV7-2
j_gene: TRBJ2-2
abundance: many
d_gene: TRBD2
CDR3aa: CASSLAGGPNTGELFF
CDR3nt: TGTGCCAGCAGTCTAGCGGGGGGGCCGAACACCGGGGAGCTGTTTTTT

v_gene: TRBV5-1
j_gene: TRBJ2-5
abundance: -
d_gene: TRBD2
CDR3aa: CASSLAPSGSIQETQYF
CDR3nt: TGCGCCAGCAGCTTGGCGCCGAGCGGGAGTATCCAAGAGACCCAGTACTTC

v_gene: TRBV2
j_gene: TRBJ2-7
abundance: many
d_gene: TRBD2
CDR3aa: CASSEGGLADEQYF
CDR3nt: TGTGCCAGCAGTGAAGGGGGACTAGCCGACGAGCAGTACTTC

v_gene: TRBV12-3/TRBV12-4
j_gene: TRBJ1-5
abundance: -
d_gene: -
CDR3aa: CASSLDPFSQPQHF
CDR3nt: TGTGCCAGCAGTTTAGATCCGTTTTCTCAGCCCCAGCATTTT

v_gene: TRBV11-2
j_gene: TRBJ2-7
abundance: -
d_gene: -
CDR3aa: CASSDPAGPYF
CDR3nt: TGTGCCAGCAGCGACCCGGCGGGGCCGTACTTC

v_gene: TRBV7-2
j_gene: TRBJ2-7
abundance: -
d_gene: -
CDR3aa: CASSPVRLEQYF
CDR3nt: TGTGCCAGCAGCCCAGTCCGTTTGGAGCAGTACTTC

v_gene: TRBV29-1
j_gene: TRBJ2-2
abundance: many
d_gene: -
CDR3aa: CSGGFGSDTGELFF
CDR3nt: TGCAGCGGAGGATTCGGGTCCGACACCGGGGAGCTGTTTTTT

v_gene: TRBV9
j_gene: TRBJ2-5
abundance: -
d_gene: -
CDR3aa: CASSGRRGTYQETQYF
CDR3nt: TGTGCCAGCAGCGGACGACGAGGGACATATCAAGAGACCCAGTACTTC

v_gene: TRBV20-1
j_gene: TRBJ2-7
abundance: many
d_gene: TRBD1
CDR3aa: CSARGGTGPYEQYF
CDR3nt: TGCAGTGCTAGAGGTGGGACAGGGCCGTACGAGCAGTACTTC

v_gene: TRBV15
j_gene: TRBJ1-1
abundance: -
d_gene: -
CDR3aa: CATSSWGGYRQAFF
CDR3nt: TGTGCCACCAGCAGTTGGGGGGGCTATCGTCAAGCTTTCTTT

v_gene: TRBV2
j_gene: TRBJ2-7
abundance: -
d_gene: -
CDR3aa: CAGTDNEQYF
CDR3nt: TGTGCCGGAACCGACAACGAGCAGTACTTC

v_gene: TRBV7-2
j_gene: TRBJ2-2
abundance: -
d_gene: TRBD2
CDR3aa: CASSSVGRGAVTGELFF
CDR3nt: TGTGCCAGCAGCTCCGTCGGGCGGGGGGCTGTTACCGGGGAGCTGTTTTTT

v_gene: TRBV7-6
j_gene: TRBJ2-5
abundance: many
d_gene: -
CDR3aa: CASSLAVGRGQETQYF
CDR3nt: TGTGCCAGCAGCTTAGCGGTTGGTCGGGGTCAAGAGACCCAGTACTTC

v_gene: TRBV7-2
j_gene: TRBJ1-6
abundance: many
d_gene: -
CDR3aa: CASSFGTGNRSPLHF
CDR3nt: TGTGCCAGCAGCTTTGGCACGGGGAATCGTTCACCCCTCCACTTT

v_gene: TRBV12-3/TRBV12-4
j_gene: TRBJ2-6
abundance: few
d_gene: -
CDR3aa: CASSDSPLSSGANVLTF
CDR3nt: TGTGCCAGCAGTGATAGCCCCTTGAGCTCTGGGGCCAACGTCCTGACTTTC

v_gene: TRBV9
j_gene: TRBJ1-2
abundance: few
d_gene: TRBD1
CDR3aa: CASSATGVGYTF
CDR3nt: TGTGCCAGCAGCGCGACAGGGGTTGGCTACACCTTC

v_gene: TRBV27
j_gene: TRBJ1-4
abundance: -
d_gene: -
CDR3aa: CASSRGQNNEKLFF
CDR3nt: TGTGCCAGCAGTCGCGGACAGAATAATGAAAAACTGTTTTTT

v_gene: TRBV9
j_gene: TRBJ2-7
abundance: few
d_gene: -
CDR3aa: CAWSGQTYEQYF
CDR3nt: TGTGCCTGGAGTGGACAGACCTACGAGCAGTACTTC